Shown below are 9 T cell receptor beta chains from a single sample sequenced in a study of cytomegalovirus exposure and HLA in healthy donors (dated by TCRdb to 2017 to 2019). Receptor libraries were prepared by the immunoSEQ multiplex PCR assay. A mixture of 60 forward primers for TCR Vbeta segments and 13 reverse primers for TCR Jbeta segments was used in the multiplex PCR. This is the immuneACCESS table as TCRdb keeps it, with only in-frame sequences that have V and J called. A part of the clones is gone; compared with another copy, unresolved V genes explain less than half, and the rest is unexplained. The sample has approximately 180,000 clones on record, 77% of them singletons. 1.4% to 1.5% of the sample rests with the top ten. The sample was PBMCs. The receptors originated from a woman in her 30s in good health and CMV-seropositive.

In this sample, this clone turned up once. The chain uses TRBV7-6 and TRBJ1-5, with D maybe TRBD1 (6 bases). Germline lookup yields CDR1 SGHVS and CDR2 FNYEAQ. There are 17 residues in the CDR3. The V end was cut by 0 bases, the J end by 4 bases, with 16 bases between. Written as DNA, the CDR3 is TGTGCCAGCAGCTTAGCTTCGGCAGGGGCCCCAAATCAGCCCCAGCATTTT. Translation gives CASSLASAGAPNQPQHF.

V usage is TRBV9 and J usage is TRBJ2-1; 8 nucleotides agree with TRBD2. V was pared by 1 base and J by 5 bases, with 5 bases of the junction left unmatched. This CDR3 region has 15 residues. Germline V lookup: CDR1 SGDLS, CDR2 YYNGEE. Here the CDR3 reads CASSVTGGPHNEQFF. The CDR3 coding sequence is TGTGCCAGCAGCGTAACGGGAGGGCCCCACAATGAGCAGTTCTTC.

The chain combines TRBV6-6 with TRBJ2-5; tentatively, D is TRBD1 (5 bases). Trimming left V 7 bases short and J 2 bases short, with 11 bases between. The CDR3 extends over 13 amino acids. In germline, CDR1 is MNHNY, CDR2 SVGAGI (reference sequence). The CDR3 DNA is TGTGCCAGCACTGTGGGGCAGCAAGAGACCCAGTACTTC. Translated: CASTVGQQETQYF.

The chain uses TRBV7-9 and TRBJ1-2; 7 bases are shared with TRBD1. This CDR3 comprises 16 residues. CDR1 is SEHNR and CDR2 is FQNEAQ in the germline V gene (reference sequence). V lost 2 bases and J lost 4; bases outside the gene matches: 10. CDR3 protein: CASSLSTGNTRYGYTF. The CDR3 DNA is TGTGCCAGCAGCTTATCGACAGGGAACACGCGCTATGGCTACACCTTC. Complete variable domain (other parts from reference TRBV7-9 and TRBJ1-2): DTGVSQNPRHKITKRGQNVTFRCDPISEHNRLYWYRQTLGQGPEFLTYFQNEAQLEKSRLLSDRFSAERPKGSFSTLEIQRTEQGDSAMYLCASSLSTGNTRYGYTFGSGTRLTVV.

The V call is TRBV29-1, the J call TRBJ2-1, with TRBD2 as a possible D gene (5 bases). This CDR3 spans 14 amino acids. V was pared by 4 bases and J by 0 bases, with 10 bases between. Germline V gives CDR1 SQVTM, CDR2 ANQGSEA. CDR3 nucleotide sequence: TGCAGCGTTGTTGGACTCCGCTCCTACAATGAGCAGTTCTTC. Its translation: CSVVGLRSYNEQFF.

This chain connects TRBV6-1 to TRBJ2-6; no definite D call. Trimming took 3 bases from V and 0 from J, leaving 9 bases between them. Germline V CDR1 and CDR2: MNHNS, SASEGT. The CDR3 loop spans 16 amino acids. CDR3 amino acids: CASSENRASGANVLTF. The CDR3 region has the DNA TGTGCCAGCAGTGAGAACAGAGCCTCTGGGGCCAACGTCCTGACTTTC.

The rearrangement joins TRBV5-4 to TRBJ2-2, with D possibly being TRBD1 (6 bases). Germline CDR1 and CDR2: SGHNT and YYREEE (reference sequence). The V and J ends lost 4 bases and 4 bases respectively, with 23 bases between them. This CDR3 has 18 residues. In nucleotides, the CDR3 is TGTGCCAGCAGCCCGGAGTCAGGGGCCCGGGTGAGCACCGGGGAGCTGTTTTTT. Translated, it gives CASSPESGARVSTGELFF.

This rearrangement joins TRBV11-2 to TRBJ2-2; no definite D call. V was pared by 5 bases and J by 6 bases, with 10 bases between. The germline CDR1 and CDR2 sequences are SGHAT and FQNNGV. The CDR3 has 13 amino acids. CDR3 coding DNA: TGTGCCAGCAGCGTCCTCGTCGCCGGGGAGCTGTTTTTT. This sequence encodes CASSVLVAGELFF.

This chain connects TRBV30 to TRBJ2-2; 11 bases are a match to TRBD2. The CDR3 is made up of 17 amino acids. The germline CDR1 and CDR2 sequences are GTSNPN and SVGIG (reference sequence). J lost 0 bases, V lost 0 bases, and 3 bases had no gene match. As DNA, the CDR3 is TGTGCCTGGAGTGTGTCTAGCGGGAGGTCGAACACCGGGGAGCTGTTTTTT. Translating gives CAWSVSSGRSNTGELFF.